This T cell receptor beta chain originates from a study of control samples from healthy donors and cancer patients. Clones were sequenced by immunoSEQ multiplex PCR, and TCRdb holds only the in-frame ones, with some missing. The repertoire includes tens of thousands of clones, approximately 88% of them detected once, and approximately 7.6% sits in the top ten. The V gene lost 2 bases and the J gene lost 6 bases, with 24 bases spanning the gap. Looked up from germline, CDR1 is KGHDR and CDR2 is SFDVKD. There are 18 residues in the CDR3. The rearrangement links TRBV24-1 to TRBJ1-2; maybe TRBD1 (6 bases). This clonotype was obtained from a woman aged 55-70 years in good health. Sequenced material: blood. CDR3 sequence: CATSDWPHREGSMDGYTF. The CDR3 DNA follows: TGTGCCACCAGTGATTGGCCCCACAGGGAAGGATCGATGGATGGCTACACCTTC.